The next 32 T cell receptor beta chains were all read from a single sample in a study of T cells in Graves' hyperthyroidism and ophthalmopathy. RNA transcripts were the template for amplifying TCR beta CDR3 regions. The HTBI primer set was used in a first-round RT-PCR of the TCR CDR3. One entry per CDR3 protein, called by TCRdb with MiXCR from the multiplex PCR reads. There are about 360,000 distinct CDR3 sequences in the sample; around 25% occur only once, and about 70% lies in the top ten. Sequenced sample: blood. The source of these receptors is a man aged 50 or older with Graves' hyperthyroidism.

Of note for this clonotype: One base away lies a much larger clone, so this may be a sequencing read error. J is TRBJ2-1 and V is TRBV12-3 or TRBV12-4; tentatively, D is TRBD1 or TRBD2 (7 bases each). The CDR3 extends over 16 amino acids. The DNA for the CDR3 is TGTGCCAGCAGTGCTTCAGTCCAGGGGGGGTACAAAGAGCAGTTCTTC. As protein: CASSASVQGGYKEQFF.

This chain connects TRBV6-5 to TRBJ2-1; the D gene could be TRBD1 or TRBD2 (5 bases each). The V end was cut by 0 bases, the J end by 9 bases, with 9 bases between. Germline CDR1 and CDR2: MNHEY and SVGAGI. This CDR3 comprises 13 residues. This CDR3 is CASSYSRGPEQFF. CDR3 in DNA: TGTGCCAGCAGTTACTCGAGGGGCCCTGAGCAGTTCTTC.

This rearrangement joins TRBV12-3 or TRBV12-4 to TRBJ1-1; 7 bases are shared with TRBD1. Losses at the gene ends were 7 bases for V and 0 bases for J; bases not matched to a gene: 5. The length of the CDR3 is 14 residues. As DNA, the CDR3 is TGTGCCAGCAACCAGGGGGGGCTGAACACTGAAGCTTTCTTT. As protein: CASNQGGLNTEAFF.

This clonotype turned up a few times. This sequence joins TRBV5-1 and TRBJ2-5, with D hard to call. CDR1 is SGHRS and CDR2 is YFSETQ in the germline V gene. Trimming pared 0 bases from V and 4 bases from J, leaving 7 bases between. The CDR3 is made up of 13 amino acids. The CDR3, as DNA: TGCGCCAGCAGCTTGGATTACAGAGAGACCCAGTACTTC. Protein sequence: CASSLDYRETQYF.

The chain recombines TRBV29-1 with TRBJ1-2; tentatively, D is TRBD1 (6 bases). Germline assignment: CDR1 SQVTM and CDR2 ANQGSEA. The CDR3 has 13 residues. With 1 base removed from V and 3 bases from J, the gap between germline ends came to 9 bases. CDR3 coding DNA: TGCAGCGTTGAAGGAGGGGGTCACTATGGCTACACCTTC. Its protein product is CSVEGGGHYGYTF. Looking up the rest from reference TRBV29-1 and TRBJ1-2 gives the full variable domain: SAVISQKPSRDICQRGTSLTIQCQVDSQVTMMFWYRQQPGQSLTLIATANQGSEATYESGFVIDKFPISRPNLTFSTLTVSNMSPEDSSIYLCSVEGGGHYGYTFGSGTRLTVV.

CDR3 sequence reads: CATLLAGVLRGEQYF. CDR3 in DNA: TGTGCCACACTTCTAGCGGGAGTGCTAAGGGGCGAGCAGTACTTC. This sequence joins TRBV24-1 and TRBJ2-7; the match to TRBD2 covers 10 bases. Trimming removed 10 bases from V and 6 bases from J; junction bases left unmatched: 14. CDR1 and CDR2 (germline): KGHDR, SFDVKD. This CDR3 is built from 15 residues.

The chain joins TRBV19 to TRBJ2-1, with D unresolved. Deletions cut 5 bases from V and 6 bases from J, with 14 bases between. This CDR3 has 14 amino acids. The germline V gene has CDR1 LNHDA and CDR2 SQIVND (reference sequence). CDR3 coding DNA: TGTGCCAGTAGTGTAAAAGTCCCGGGCAATGAGCAGTTCTTC. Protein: CASSVKVPGNEQFF.

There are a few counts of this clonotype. CDR3 sequence: CASSLAGVRFRGGYTF. In nucleotides, the CDR3 is TGCGCCAGCAGCTTGGCCGGCGTCCGCTTTAGGGGTGGCTACACCTTC. The chain has TRBV5-1 and TRBJ1-2, with a weak D call TRBD1 (5 bases). V was cut by 0 bases and J by 7 bases, with 19 bases left in between. CDR1 is SGHRS and CDR2 is YFSETQ in the germline V gene. The length of the CDR3 is 16 residues.

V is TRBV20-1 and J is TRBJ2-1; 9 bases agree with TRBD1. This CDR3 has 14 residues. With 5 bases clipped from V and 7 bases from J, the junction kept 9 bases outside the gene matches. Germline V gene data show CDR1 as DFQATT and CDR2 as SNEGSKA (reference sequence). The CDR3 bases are TGCAGTGCTGACAGTGGACAGGGGAGGAATGAGCAGTTCTTC. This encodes CSADSGQGRNEQFF.

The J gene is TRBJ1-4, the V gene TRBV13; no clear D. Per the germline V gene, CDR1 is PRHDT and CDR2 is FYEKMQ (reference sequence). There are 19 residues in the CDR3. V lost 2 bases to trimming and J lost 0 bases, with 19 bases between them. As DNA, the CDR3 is TGTGCCAGCAGCTTATCCTCGTCGTCAGGTTTTGCAACTAATGAAAAACTGTTTTTT. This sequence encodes CASSLSSSSGFATNEKLFF.

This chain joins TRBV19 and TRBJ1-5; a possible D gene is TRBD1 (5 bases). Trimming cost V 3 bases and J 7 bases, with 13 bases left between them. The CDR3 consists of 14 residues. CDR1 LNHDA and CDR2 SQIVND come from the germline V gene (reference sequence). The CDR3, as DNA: TGTGCCAGTAGTATCACGGGCTGGGACCAGCCCCAGCATTTT. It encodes CASSITGWDQPQHF.

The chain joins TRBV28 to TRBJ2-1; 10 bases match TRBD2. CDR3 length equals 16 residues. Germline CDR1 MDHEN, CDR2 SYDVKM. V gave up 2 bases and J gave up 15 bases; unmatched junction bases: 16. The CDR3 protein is CASSLPLGTSERFSFF. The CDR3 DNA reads TGTGCCAGCAGTTTACCTCTAGGGACTAGCGAGAGGTTCTCGTTCTTC.

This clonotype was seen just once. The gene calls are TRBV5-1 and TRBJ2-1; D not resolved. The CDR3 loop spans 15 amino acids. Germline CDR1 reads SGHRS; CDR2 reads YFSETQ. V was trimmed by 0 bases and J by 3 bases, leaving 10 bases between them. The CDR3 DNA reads TGCGCCAGCAGCTTGGTGTTGAATGACTACAATGAGCAGTTCTTC. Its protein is CASSLVLNDYNEQFF.

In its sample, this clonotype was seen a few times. The CDR3 DNA follows: TGTGCCAGCAGTCGGACTGCGGGGAGCTCCTACGAGCAGTACTTC. Residues: CASSRTAGSSYEQYF. This chain links TRBV9 with TRBJ2-7, with D tentatively TRBD2 (6 bases). The CDR3 sequence is 15 residues long. Trimming cost V 5 bases and J 0 bases, with 15 bases left between them. Per germline, CDR1 SGDLS and CDR2 YYNGEE.

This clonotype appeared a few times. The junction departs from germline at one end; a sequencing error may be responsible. CDR3 sequence: CATSGELGPSETQYF. The CDR3 nucleotides are TGTGCCACCAGCGGAGAATTGGGACCCTCGGAGACCCAGTACTTC. V is TRBV15 and J is TRBJ2-5; TRBD1 or TRBD2 may be the D gene (5 bases each). There are 15 residues in the CDR3. CDR1 is LNHNV, CDR2 YYDKDF, per germline (reference sequence).

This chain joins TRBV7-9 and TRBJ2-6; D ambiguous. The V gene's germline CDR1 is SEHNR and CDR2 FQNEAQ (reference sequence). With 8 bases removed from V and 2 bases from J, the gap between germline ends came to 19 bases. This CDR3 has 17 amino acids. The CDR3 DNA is TGTGCCAGCCCCCACCCTCGGCCAGAAACTGGGGCCAACGTCCTGACTTTC. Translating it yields CASPHPRPETGANVLTF.

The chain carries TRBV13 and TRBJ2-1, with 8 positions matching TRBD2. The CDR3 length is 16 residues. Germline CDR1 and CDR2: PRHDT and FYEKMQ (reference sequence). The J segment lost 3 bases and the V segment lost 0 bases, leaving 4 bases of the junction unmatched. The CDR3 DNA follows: TGTGCCAGCAGCTTAGGGACTAGCGCTAACTACAATGAGCAGTTCTTC. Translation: CASSLGTSANYNEQFF.

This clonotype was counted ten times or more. The CDR3 bases are TGTGCCAGCTCGCTAACCGACAGCTACTCCTACGAGCAGTACTTC. Translating it yields CASSLTDSYSYEQYF. The J gene is TRBJ2-7, the V gene TRBV18, with a possible D match to TRBD1 (5 bases). Germline V gene data show CDR1 as KGHSH and CDR2 as LQKENI. Deletions cut 6 bases from V and 0 bases from J, with 15 bases between. CDR3 length: 15 amino acids.

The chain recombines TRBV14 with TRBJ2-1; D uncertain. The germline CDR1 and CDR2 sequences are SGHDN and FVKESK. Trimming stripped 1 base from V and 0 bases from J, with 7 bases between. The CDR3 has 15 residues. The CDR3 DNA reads TGTGCCAGCAGCCAAGTCCCTGCCTCCTACAATGAGCAGTTCTTC. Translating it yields CASSQVPASYNEQFF. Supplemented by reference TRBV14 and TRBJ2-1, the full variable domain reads EAGVTQFPSHSVIEKGQTVTLRCDPISGHDNLYWYRRVMGKEIKFLLHFVKESKQDESGMPNNRFLAERTGGTYSTLKVQPAELEDSGVYFCASSQVPASYNEQFFGPGTRLTVL.

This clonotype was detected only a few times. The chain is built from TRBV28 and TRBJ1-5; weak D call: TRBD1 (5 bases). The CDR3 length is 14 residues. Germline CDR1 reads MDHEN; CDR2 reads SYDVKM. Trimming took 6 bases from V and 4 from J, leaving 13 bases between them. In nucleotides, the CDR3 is TGTGCCAGCAGGGACCGCGGGGGGAATCAGCCCCAGCATTTT. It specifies CASRDRGGNQPQHF. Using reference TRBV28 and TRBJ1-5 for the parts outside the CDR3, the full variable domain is DVKVTQSSRYLVKRTGEKVFLECVQDMDHENMFWYRQDPGLGLRLIYFSYDVKMKEKGDIPEGYSVSREKKERFSLILESASTNQTSMYLCASRDRGGNQPQHFGDGTRLSIL.

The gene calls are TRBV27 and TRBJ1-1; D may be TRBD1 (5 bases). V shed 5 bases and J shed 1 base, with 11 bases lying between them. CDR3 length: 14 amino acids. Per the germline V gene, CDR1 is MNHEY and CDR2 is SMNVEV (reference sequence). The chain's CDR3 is CASSEPGGNTEAFF. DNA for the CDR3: TGTGCCAGCAGTGAACCGGGGGGGAACACTGAAGCTTTCTTT.

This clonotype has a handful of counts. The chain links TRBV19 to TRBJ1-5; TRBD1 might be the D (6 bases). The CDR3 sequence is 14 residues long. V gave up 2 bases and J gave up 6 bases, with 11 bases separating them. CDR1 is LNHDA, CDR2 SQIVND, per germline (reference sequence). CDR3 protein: CASSIQRGGQPQHF. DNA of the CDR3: TGTGCCAGTAGTATACAAAGGGGGGGTCAGCCCCAGCATTTT.

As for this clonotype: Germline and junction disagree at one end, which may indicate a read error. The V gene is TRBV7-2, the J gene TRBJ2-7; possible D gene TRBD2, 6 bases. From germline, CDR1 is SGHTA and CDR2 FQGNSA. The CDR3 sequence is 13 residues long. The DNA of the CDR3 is TGTGCCAGCAGCCCGGGACTTTACTACGGGCAGTACTTC. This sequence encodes CASSPGLYYGQYF.

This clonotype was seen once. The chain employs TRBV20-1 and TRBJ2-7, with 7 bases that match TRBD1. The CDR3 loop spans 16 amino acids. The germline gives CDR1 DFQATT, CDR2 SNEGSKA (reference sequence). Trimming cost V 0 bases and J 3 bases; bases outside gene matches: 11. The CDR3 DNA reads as TGCAGTGCTAGAGATTCCCACAGGGGCTCCCTCTACGAGCAGTACTTC. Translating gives CSARDSHRGSLYEQYF.

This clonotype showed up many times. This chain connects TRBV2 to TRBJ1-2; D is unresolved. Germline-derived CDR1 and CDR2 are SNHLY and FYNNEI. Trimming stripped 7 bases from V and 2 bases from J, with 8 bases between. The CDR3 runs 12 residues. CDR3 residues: CASNVQNYGYTF. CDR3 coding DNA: TGTGCCAGCAACGTCCAAAACTATGGCTACACCTTC.

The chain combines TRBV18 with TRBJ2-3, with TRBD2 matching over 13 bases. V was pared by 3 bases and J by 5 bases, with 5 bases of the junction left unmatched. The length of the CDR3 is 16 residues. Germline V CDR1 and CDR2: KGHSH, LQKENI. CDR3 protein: CASSPGLAGALDTQYF. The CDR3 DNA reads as TGTGCCAGCTCACCTGGACTAGCGGGAGCATTAGATACGCAGTATTTT. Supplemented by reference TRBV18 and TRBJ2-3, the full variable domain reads NAGVMQNPRHLVRRRGQEARLRCSPMKGHSHVYWYRQLPEEGLKFMVYLQKENIIDESGMPKERFSAEFPKEGPSILRIQQVVRGDSAAYFCASSPGLAGALDTQYFGPGTRLTVL.

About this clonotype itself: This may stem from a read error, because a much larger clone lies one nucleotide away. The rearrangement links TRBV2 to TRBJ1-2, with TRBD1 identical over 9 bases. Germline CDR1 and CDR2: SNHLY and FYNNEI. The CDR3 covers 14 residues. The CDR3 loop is CASSADRGSYDYTF. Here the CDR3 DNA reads TGTGCCAGCAGTGCGGACAGGGGAAGCTATGACTACACCTTC. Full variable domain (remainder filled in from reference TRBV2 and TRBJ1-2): EPEVTQTPSHQVTQMGQEVILRCVPISNHLYFYWYRQILGQKVEFLVSFYNNEISEKSEIFDDQFSVERPDGSNFTLKIRSTKLEDSAMYFCASSADRGSYDYTFGSGTRLTVV.

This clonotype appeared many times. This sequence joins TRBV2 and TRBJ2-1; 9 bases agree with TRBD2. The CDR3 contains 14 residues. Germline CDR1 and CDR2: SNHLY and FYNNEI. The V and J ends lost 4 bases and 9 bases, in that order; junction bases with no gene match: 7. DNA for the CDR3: TGTGCCAGCAGTGCGGATAGCGGGAGTTCTGAGCAGTTCTTC. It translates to CASSADSGSSEQFF.

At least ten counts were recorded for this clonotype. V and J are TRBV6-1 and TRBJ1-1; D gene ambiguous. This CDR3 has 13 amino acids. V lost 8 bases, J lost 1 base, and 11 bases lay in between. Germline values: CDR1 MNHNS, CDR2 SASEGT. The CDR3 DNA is TGTGCCAGCCTCCGCCGGGAGAACACTGAAGCTTTCTTT. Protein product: CASLRRENTEAFF.

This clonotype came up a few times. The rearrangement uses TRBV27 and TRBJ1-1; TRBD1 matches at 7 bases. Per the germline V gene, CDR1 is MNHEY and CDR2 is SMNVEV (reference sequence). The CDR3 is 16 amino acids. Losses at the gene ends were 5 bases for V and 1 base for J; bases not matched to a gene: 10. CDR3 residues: CASSPIYRGPNTEAFF. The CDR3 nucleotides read TGTGCCAGCAGTCCGATTTACAGGGGCCCGAACACTGAAGCTTTCTTT.

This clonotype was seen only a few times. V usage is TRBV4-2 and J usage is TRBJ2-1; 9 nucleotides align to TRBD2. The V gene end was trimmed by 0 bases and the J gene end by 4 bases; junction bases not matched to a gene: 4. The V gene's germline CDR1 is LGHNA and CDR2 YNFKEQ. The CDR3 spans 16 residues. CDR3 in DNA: TGTGCCAGCAGCCAAGATGGCGCGGGAGGGTACAATGAGCAGTTCTTC. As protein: CASSQDGAGGYNEQFF.

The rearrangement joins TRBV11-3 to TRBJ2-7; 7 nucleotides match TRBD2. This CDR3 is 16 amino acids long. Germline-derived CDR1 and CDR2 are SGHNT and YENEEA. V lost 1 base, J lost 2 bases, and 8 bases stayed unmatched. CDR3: CASSLGDGEGPYEQYF. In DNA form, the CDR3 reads TGTGCCAGCAGCTTAGGGGACGGGGAGGGTCCCTACGAGCAGTACTTC. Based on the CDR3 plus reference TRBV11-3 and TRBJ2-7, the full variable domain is EAGVVQSPRYKIIEKKQPVAFWCNPISGHNTLYWYLQNLGQGPELLIRYENEEAVDDSQLPKDRFSAERLKGVDSTLKIQPAELGDSAVYLCASSLGDGEGPYEQYFGPGTRLTVT.